The 4 T cell receptor beta chains in this list originate from one sample, sequenced in a study of blood T cell repertoires in COVID-19. Sequenced by immunoSEQ multiplex PCR; TCRdb stores in-frame clones only, minus some. The sample has more than 350,000 clones, nearly 90% seen once. Source material: PBMCs or T cells enriched from blood (not recorded which). Receptors originate from a woman between 18 and 29 years old who had been exposed to COVID-19.

The V call is TRBV24-1, the J call TRBJ1-2; 9 bases are shared with TRBD1. The CDR3 sequence is 14 residues long. Germline values: CDR1 KGHDR, CDR2 SFDVKD. J lost 2 bases, V lost 9 bases, and 6 bases had no gene match. The CDR3: CATSTGTGNYGYTF. The CDR3 DNA reads as TGTGCCACCTCTACCGGGACAGGGAACTATGGCTACACCTTC.

With regard to this clone: A read error is possible here, since a much larger clone lies one base away. The V gene is TRBV5-4, the J gene TRBJ1-5; TRBD1 matches 9 bases. Looked up from germline, CDR1 is SGHNT and CDR2 is YYREEE (reference sequence). CDR3 length: 13 residues. The trim removed 4 bases at V and 5 bases at J, leaving 1 base unmatched. The CDR3 is CASSRDRDQPQHF. In nucleotides, the CDR3 is TGTGCCAGCAGCCGGGACAGGGATCAGCCCCAGCATTTT.

V is TRBV6-2 or TRBV6-3 and J is TRBJ2-7, with 8 bases aligning to TRBD1. Germline trimming cut 2 bases from V and 2 bases from J; bases unmatched to any gene: 8. Germline assignment: CDR1 MNHEY and CDR2 SVGEGT. CDR3 length: 16 residues. This CDR3 is CASSYPGQGTPYEQYF. The CDR3 region has the DNA TGTGCCAGCAGTTACCCTGGACAGGGTACGCCCTACGAGCAGTACTTC.

The chain is built from TRBV4-1 and TRBJ2-7, with 7 nucleotides matching TRBD2. V shed 2 bases and J 2 bases; nucleotides not matched to a gene: 6. CDR1 and CDR2 (germline): MGHRA, YSYEKL. The CDR3 sequence is 15 residues long. The CDR3 loop reads CASSQQRGPTYEQYF. Here the CDR3 DNA reads TGCGCCAGCAGCCAACAGCGGGGCCCCACCTACGAGCAGTACTTC.